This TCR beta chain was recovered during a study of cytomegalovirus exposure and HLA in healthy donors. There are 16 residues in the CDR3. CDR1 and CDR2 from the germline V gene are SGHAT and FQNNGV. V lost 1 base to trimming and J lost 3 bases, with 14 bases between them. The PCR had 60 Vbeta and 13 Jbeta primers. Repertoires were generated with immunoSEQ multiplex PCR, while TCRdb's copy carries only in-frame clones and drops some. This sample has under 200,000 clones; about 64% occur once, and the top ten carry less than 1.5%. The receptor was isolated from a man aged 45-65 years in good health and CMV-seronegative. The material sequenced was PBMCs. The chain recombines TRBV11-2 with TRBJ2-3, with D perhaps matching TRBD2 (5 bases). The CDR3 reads CASSLGLIRGTDTQYF. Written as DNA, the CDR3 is TGTGCCAGCAGCTTAGGACTCATCCGAGGGACAGATACGCAGTATTTT. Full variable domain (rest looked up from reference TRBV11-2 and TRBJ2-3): EAGVAQSPRYKIIEKRQSVAFWCNPISGHATLYWYQQILGQGPKLLIQFQNNGVVDDSQLPKDRFSAERLKGVDSTLKIQPAKLEDSAVYLCASSLGLIRGTDTQYFGPGTRLTVL.